Listed here are 16 T cell receptor beta chains from one sample, sequenced in a study of neurological immune-mediated disorders. TCRdb re-analysed the 5' RACE reads in MiXCR, keeping a single row per CDR3 protein. Among 40,000 or so distinct CDR3 sequences listed, more than 2% were seen once. Sequencing input: PBMCs. The receptors shown here come from a man aged 25-45 years with multiple sclerosis.

This clonotype was recorded many times. The V gene is TRBV20-1, the J gene TRBJ1-5, with 8 bases matching TRBD1. This CDR3 has 18 amino acids. V dropped 5 bases and J dropped 5; count of bases not matched to a gene: 20. Germline values: CDR1 DFQATT, CDR2 SNEGSKA (reference sequence). In DNA, the CDR3 is TGCAGTGCTCGGATACTGACAGGGGTCGGCCCCCGCGATCAGCCCCAGCATTTT. This gives the protein CSARILTGVGPRDQPQHF.

This clonotype was seen repeatedly, ten times or more. The V gene is TRBV5-1, the J gene TRBJ1-4; TRBD1 might be the D (5 bases). Trimming removed 3 bases from V and 0 bases from J, with 9 bases in between. The CDR3 is 15 residues long. Germline lookup yields CDR1 SGHRS and CDR2 YFSETQ. CDR3 amino acids: CASSWGGATNEKLFF. The DNA of the CDR3 is TGCGCCAGCAGCTGGGGAGGGGCAACTAATGAAAAACTGTTTTTT.

The sample holds many counts of this clonotype. The J gene is TRBJ1-1, the V gene TRBV7-2; maybe TRBD1 (6 bases). The CDR3 is 14 residues long. V gave up 7 bases and J gave up 4 bases, with 16 bases separating them. Germline CDR1 and CDR2: SGHTA and FQGNSA. The CDR3, as DNA: TGTGCCAGCACGCAGAAAGGGGGGACCACTGAAGCTTTCTTT. This translates into CASTQKGGTTEAFF.

This clonotype was detected ten times or more. CDR3 DNA: TGTGCCACCAGTGCCGGGACAGGGGGCCACGAGCAGTACTTC. Amino acid sequence: CATSAGTGGHEQYF. The chain links TRBV24-1 to TRBJ2-7; 12 nucleotides align to TRBD1. Germline V gene lookup returns CDR1 KGHDR and CDR2 SFDVKD. The CDR3 loop spans 14 amino acids. With V trimmed by 5 bases and J by 5 bases, 3 bases remained unmatched.

This clonotype has at least ten counts. The chain links TRBV20-1 to TRBJ2-7, with 11 bases fitting TRBD1. This CDR3 has 15 amino acids. Germline loops: CDR1 DFQATT, CDR2 SNEGSKA (reference sequence). Trimming removed 6 bases from V and 2 bases from J; junction bases left unmatched: 9. The DNA of the CDR3 is TGCAGTGCCCCTGGTTCGGGACAGGGGGCCTACGAGCAGTACTTC. This gives the protein CSAPGSGQGAYEQYF.

This clonotype was detected many times. The chain employs TRBV12-3 or TRBV12-4 and TRBJ2-5, with D unclear. The CDR3 has 13 residues. V lost 5 bases and J 5 bases, leaving 12 bases between the germline ends. The CDR3 nucleotides are TGTGCCAGCAGTCCGAGTAACTTGGAGACCCAGTACTTC. Protein: CASSPSNLETQYF.

This clonotype was recorded at least ten times. The chain carries TRBV5-5 and TRBJ2-7; D ambiguous. Germline V CDR1 and CDR2: SGHKS, YYEKEE (reference sequence). There are 13 residues in the CDR3. Trimming cost V 4 bases and J 5 bases, with 13 bases left between them. CDR3 coding DNA: TGTGCCAGCAGCCCCCTGCCGGTCGACGAGCAGTACTTC. This encodes CASSPLPVDEQYF.

This clonotype was recorded at least ten times. This chain uses TRBV20-1 with TRBJ2-1, with 7 bases identical to TRBD2. The CDR3 is 14 residues long. V lost 5 bases and J lost 1; bases outside the gene matches: 5. Germline-derived CDR1 and CDR2 are DFQATT and SNEGSKA (reference sequence). Here the CDR3 reads CSAQLAKSYNEQFF. The CDR3 DNA is TGCAGTGCTCAACTAGCGAAATCCTACAATGAGCAGTTCTTC.

This chain joins TRBV7-2 and TRBJ1-5; D gene ambiguous. Deletions cut 1 base from V and 7 bases from J, with 11 bases between. The CDR3 sequence is 14 residues long. Germline values: CDR1 SGHTA, CDR2 FQGNSA. The CDR3 spells CASSLEGPWQPQHF. The CDR3 DNA is TGTGCCAGCAGCTTAGAGGGCCCGTGGCAGCCCCAGCATTTT.

This clonotype occurred many times. The chain couples TRBV5-5 to TRBJ1-1; TRBD1 is a possible D gene (6 bases). V lost 3 bases and J lost 8, with 23 bases in between. Germline V gives CDR1 SGHKS, CDR2 YYEKEE (reference sequence). This CDR3 spans 16 amino acids. CDR3 DNA sequence: TGTGCCAGCAGCTCTCAGACAGGCCCACCACGACCGGAAGCTTTCTTT. Translated, it gives CASSSQTGPPRPEAFF.

The rearrangement joins TRBV7-9 to TRBJ2-3; unclear D gene. The germline gives CDR1 SEHNR, CDR2 FQNEAQ (reference sequence). Between the trimmed V and J ends, which lost 5 bases and 2 bases, there was a span of 8 bases. This CDR3 spans 13 amino acids. CDR3 loop: CASSLGTTDTQYF. The CDR3 region has the DNA TGTGCCAGCAGCCTAGGTACCACAGATACGCAGTATTTT.

This clonotype was found a few times. A single base separates this from a much larger clone, so it may be a read error. This sequence joins TRBV4-2 and TRBJ1-4; unclear D gene. The CDR3 sequence is 13 residues long. Germline values: CDR1 LGHNA, CDR2 YNFKEQ. In DNA, the CDR3 is TGTGCCAGCAGCTCCAGTACTAGTGAAAAACTGTTTTTT. This sequence encodes CASSSSTSEKLFF.

This clonotype was detected many times. The chain links TRBV18 to TRBJ2-7, with D tentatively TRBD1 (7 bases). CDR1 KGHSH and CDR2 LQKENI come from the germline V gene. This CDR3 is built from 20 residues. Trimming shortened V by 3 bases and J by 3 bases, and 30 bases separated the two germline ends. The CDR3 DNA is TGTGCCAGCTCACCTAAAACTGCAGGGGGGTCAAATCCCACAGGCTACGAGCAGTACTTC. It codes for CASSPKTAGGSNPTGYEQYF. Together with reference TRBV18 and TRBJ2-7, the CDR3 gives the full variable domain: NAGVMQNPRHLVRRRGQEARLRCSPMKGHSHVYWYRQLPEEGLKFMVYLQKENIIDESGMPKERFSAEFPKEGPSILRIQQVVRGDSAAYFCASSPKTAGGSNPTGYEQYFGPGTRLTVT.

There are many counts of this clonotype. The genes are TRBV6-1 and TRBJ2-7; D uncertain. V shed 5 bases and J shed 2 bases, with 13 bases lying between them. Germline loops: CDR1 MNHNS, CDR2 SASEGT. This CDR3 has 14 residues. The DNA of the CDR3 is TGTGCCAGCAGTCCAACAATCCAGACCTACGAGCAGTACTTC. Protein product: CASSPTIQTYEQYF.

This clonotype has at least ten counts. V is TRBV5-1 and J is TRBJ2-5; no clear D gene. The V end lost 4 bases, the J end lost 1 base, and 11 bases lay between the germline ends. In germline, CDR1 is SGHRS, CDR2 YFSETQ. The CDR3 extends over 14 amino acids. In nucleotides, the CDR3 is TGCGCCAGCAGCCTCGGACGGGTCCAAGAGACCCAGTACTTC. Translation gives CASSLGRVQETQYF. The whole variable domain, remainder taken from reference TRBV5-1 and TRBJ2-5, is KAGVTQTPRYLIKTRGQQVTLSCSPISGHRSVSWYQQTPGQGLQFLFEYFSETQRNKGNFPGRFSGRQFSNSRSEMNVSTLELGDSALYLCASSLGRVQETQYFGPGTRLLVL.

This clonotype appeared many times. The rearrangement uses TRBV20-1 and TRBJ2-1, with TRBD2 as a possible D gene (6 bases). Germline-derived CDR1 and CDR2 are DFQATT and SNEGSKA (reference sequence). The CDR3 extends over 14 amino acids. Trimming stripped 0 bases from V and 7 bases from J, with 13 bases between. The CDR3 sequence: CSARDTGTHNEQFF. The CDR3 DNA reads as TGCAGTGCTAGAGATACCGGGACTCATAATGAGCAGTTCTTC.